This T cell receptor (beta chain) was sequenced during a study of CD8 T cells in Susac syndrome. Germline V gives CDR1 MNHEY, CDR2 SVGEGT. V shed 3 bases and J shed 3 bases, with 5 bases lying between them. This CDR3 is built from 12 residues. Random hexamers were used to reverse transcribe the RNA input (roughly 0.5 to 1 ug). Via MiXCR, TCRdb re-called the immunoSEQ multiplex PCR reads, giving one row per CDR3 protein. The sample yields 300,000 to 350,000 distinct CDR3 sequences, about 91% seen once. This receptor was obtained from a human donor with multiple sclerosis. The sequenced sample was CD4+ T cells from PBMCs. This chain joins TRBV6-2 or TRBV6-3 and TRBJ2-5, with unresolved D. For the CDR3, the DNA is TGTGCCAGCAGTTATACGGAAGAGACCCAGTACTTC. This gives the protein CASSYTEETQYF.